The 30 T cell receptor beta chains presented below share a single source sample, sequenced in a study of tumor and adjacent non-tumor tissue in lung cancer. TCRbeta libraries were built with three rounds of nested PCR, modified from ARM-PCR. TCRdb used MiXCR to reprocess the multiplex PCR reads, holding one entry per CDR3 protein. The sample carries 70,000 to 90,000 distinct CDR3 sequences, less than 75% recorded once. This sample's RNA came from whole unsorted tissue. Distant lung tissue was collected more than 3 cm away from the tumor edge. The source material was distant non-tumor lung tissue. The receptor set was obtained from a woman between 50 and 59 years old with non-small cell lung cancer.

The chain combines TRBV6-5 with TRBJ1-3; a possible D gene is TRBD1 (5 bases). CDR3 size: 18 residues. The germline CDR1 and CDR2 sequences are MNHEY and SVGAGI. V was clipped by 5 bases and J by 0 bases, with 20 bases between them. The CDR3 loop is CASSPHSGGTFSGNTIYF. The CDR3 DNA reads TGTGCCAGCAGTCCCCATTCGGGGGGGACTTTCTCTGGAAACACCATATATTTT.

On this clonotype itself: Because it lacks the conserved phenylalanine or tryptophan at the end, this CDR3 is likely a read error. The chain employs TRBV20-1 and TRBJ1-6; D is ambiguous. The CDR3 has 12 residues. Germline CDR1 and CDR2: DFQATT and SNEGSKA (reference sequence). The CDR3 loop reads CRAGRASSPLHL. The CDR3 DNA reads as TGCAGAGCCGGGAGGGCTAGTTCACCCCTCCACCTT.

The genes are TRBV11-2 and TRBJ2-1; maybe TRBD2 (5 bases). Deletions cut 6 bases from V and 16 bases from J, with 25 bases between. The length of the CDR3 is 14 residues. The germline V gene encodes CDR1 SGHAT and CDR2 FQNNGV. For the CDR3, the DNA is TGTGCCAGCAGTTTTAATCCGGGAACGAATGATCAATTCTTC. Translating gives CASSFNPGTNDQFF.

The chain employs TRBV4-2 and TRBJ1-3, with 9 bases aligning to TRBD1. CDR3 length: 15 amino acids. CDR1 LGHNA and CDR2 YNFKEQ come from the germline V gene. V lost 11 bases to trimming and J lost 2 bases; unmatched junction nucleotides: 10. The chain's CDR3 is CAGGETGGTGNTIYF. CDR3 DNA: TGTGCCGGCGGCGAGACAGGGGGGACTGGAAACACCATATATTTT.

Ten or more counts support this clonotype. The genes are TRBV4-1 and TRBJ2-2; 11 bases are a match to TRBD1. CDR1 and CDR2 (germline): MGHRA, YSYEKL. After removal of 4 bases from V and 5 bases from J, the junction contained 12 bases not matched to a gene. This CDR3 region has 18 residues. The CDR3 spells CASSPYTPGQGGTGELFF. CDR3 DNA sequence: TGCGCCAGCAGCCCCTATACCCCGGGACAGGGGGGAACCGGGGAGCTGTTTTTT.

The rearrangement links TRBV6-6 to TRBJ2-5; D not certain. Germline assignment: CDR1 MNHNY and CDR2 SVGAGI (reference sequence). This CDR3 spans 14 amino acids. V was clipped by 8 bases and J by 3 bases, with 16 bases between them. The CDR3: CASALIWPEETQYF. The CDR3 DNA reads TGTGCCAGCGCGCTGATATGGCCCGAAGAGACCCAGTACTTC.

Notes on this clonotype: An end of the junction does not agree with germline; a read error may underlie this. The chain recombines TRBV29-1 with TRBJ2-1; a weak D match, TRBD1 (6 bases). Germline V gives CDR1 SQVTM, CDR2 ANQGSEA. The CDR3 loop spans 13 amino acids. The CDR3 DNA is TGCAGCGTGGTGTGGGGGCGCATGGATGAACAGTTCTTC. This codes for CSVVWGRMDEQFF.

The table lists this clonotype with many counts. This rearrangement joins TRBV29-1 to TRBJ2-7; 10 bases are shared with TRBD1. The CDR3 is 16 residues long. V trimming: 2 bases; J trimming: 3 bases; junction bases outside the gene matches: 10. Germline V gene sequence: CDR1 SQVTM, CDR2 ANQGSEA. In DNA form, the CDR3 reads TGCAGCGTTGAACACCGGGACAGGGGTTTCCTCTACGAGCAGTACTTC. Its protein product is CSVEHRDRGFLYEQYF.

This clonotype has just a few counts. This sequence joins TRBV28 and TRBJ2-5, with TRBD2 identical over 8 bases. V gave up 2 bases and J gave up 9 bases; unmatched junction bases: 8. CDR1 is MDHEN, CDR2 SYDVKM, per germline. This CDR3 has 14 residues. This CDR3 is CASSLNTPGGAQYF. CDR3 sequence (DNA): TGTGCCAGCAGTTTAAACACCCCCGGGGGGGCCCAGTACTTC.

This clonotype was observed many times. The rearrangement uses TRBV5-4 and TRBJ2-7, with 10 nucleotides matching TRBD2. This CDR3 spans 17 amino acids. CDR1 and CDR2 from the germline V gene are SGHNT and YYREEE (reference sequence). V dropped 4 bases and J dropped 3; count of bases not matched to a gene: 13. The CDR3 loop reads CASSPGLAARGGYEQYF. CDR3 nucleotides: TGTGCCAGCAGCCCTGGACTAGCGGCCAGGGGGGGCTACGAGCAGTACTTC. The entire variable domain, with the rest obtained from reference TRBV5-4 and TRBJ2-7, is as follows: ETGVTQSPTHLIKTRGQQVTLRCSSQSGHNTVSWYQQALGQGPQFIFQYYREEENGRGNFPPRFSGLQFPNYSSELNVNALELDDSALYLCASSPGLAARGGYEQYFGPGTRLTVT.

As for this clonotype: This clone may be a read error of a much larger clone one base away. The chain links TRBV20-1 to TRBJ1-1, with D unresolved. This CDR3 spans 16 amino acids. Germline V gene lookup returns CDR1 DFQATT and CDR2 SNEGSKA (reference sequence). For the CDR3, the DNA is TGCAGTACTAGGGTACCCGGGTGGGGTTTGGGTACTGAAGCTTTCTTT. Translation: CSTRVPGWGLGTEAFF.

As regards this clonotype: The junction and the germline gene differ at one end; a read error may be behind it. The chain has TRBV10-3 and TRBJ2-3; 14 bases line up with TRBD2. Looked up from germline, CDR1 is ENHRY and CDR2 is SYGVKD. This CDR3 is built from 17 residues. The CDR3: CVISPGLAGGETDTQYF. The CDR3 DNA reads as TGTGTCATCAGTCCAGGACTAGCGGGAGGAGAGACAGATACGCAGTATTTT.

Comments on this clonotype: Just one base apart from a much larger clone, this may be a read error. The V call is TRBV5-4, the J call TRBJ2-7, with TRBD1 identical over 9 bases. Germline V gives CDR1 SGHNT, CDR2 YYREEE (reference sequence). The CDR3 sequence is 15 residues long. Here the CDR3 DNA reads TGTGCCAGCAGCCCCGGACAGGGGCGGAACTACGAGGAGTACTTC. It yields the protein CASSPGQGRNYEEYF. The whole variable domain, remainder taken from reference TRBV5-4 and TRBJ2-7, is ETGVTQSPTHLIKTRGQQVTLRCSSQSGHNTVSWYQQALGQGPQFIFQYYREEENGRGNFPPRFSGLQFPNYSSELNVNALELDDSALYLCASSPGQGRNYEEYFGPGTRLTVT.

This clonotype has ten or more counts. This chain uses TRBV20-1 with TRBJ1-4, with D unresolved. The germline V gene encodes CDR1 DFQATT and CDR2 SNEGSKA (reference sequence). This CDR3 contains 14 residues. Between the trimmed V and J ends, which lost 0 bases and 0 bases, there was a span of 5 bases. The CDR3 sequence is CSAREQTTNEKLFF. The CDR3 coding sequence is TGCAGTGCTAGAGAGCAAACAACTAATGAAAAACTGTTTTTT.

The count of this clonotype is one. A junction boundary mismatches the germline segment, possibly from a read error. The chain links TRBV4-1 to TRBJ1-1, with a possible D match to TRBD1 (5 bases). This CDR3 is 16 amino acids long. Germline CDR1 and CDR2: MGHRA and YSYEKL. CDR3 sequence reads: CASNQDRYGANNEAFF. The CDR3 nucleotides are TGCGCCAGCAACCAAGATCGTTACGGGGCGAACAATGAAGCTTTCTTT.

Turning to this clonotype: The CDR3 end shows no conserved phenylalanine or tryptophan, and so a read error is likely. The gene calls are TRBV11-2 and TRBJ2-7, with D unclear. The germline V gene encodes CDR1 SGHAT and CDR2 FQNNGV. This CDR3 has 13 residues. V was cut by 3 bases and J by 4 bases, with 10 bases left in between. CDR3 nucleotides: TGTGCCAGCAGCTTTGCGACTGGGTACGAGCAGTACTAT. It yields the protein CASSFATGYEQYY.

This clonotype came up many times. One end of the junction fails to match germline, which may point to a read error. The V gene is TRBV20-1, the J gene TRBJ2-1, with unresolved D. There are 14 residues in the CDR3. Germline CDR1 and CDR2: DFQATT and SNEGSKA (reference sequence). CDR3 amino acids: CSARDTSSYNEQFF. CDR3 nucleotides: TGCAGTGCGAGAGACACCAGCTCCTACAATGAGCAGTTCTTC.

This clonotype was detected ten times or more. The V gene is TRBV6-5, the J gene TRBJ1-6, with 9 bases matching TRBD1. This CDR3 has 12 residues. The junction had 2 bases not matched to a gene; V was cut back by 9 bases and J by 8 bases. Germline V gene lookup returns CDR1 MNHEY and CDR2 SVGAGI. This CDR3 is CASRTGDSPLHF. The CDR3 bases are TGTGCCAGTCGGACAGGGGATTCACCCCTCCACTTT.

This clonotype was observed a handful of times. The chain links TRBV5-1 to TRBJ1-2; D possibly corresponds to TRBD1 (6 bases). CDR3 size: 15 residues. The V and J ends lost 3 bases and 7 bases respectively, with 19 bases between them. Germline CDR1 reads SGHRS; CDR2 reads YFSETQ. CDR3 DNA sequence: TGCGCCAGCAGCTCACCGGACAGAAGTAGACGTGGCTACACCTTC. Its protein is CASSSPDRSRRGYTF.

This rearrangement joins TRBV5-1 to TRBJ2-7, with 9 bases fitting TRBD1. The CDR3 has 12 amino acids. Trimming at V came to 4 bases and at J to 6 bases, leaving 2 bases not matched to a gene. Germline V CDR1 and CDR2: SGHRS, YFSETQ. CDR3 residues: CASSADRGEQYF. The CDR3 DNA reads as TGCGCCAGCAGCGCGGACAGGGGCGAGCAGTACTTC.

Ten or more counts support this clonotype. The CDR3, as DNA: TGCAGCGTTAAGGAGGGGCGGCCAGCTAACTATGGCTACACCTTC. Translating it yields CSVKEGRPANYGYTF. This sequence joins TRBV29-1 and TRBJ1-2, with D possibly matching TRBD1 (5 bases). V lost 5 bases and J 0 bases, leaving 16 bases between the germline ends. The CDR3 covers 15 residues. Germline V lookup: CDR1 SQVTM, CDR2 ANQGSEA.

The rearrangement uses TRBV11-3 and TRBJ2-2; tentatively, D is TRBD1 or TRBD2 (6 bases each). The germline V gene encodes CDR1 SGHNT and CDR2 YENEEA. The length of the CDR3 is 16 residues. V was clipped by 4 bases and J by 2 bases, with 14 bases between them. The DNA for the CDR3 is TGTGCCAGCAGCTCCAGTGGGGGGCTAAACACCGGGGAGCTGTTTTTT. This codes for CASSSSGGLNTGELFF.

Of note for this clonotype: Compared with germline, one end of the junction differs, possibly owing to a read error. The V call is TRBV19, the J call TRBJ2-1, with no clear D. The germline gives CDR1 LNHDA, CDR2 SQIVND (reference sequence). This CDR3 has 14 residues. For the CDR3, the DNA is TGTACCAGTAGTCCACATGGCTCCTACAATGAGCAGTTCTTT. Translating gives CTSSPHGSYNEQFF. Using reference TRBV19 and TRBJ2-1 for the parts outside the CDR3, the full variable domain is DGGITQSPKYLFRKEGQNVTLSCEQNLNHDAMYWYRQDPGQGLRLIYYSQIVNDFQKGDIAEGYSVSREKKESFPLTVTSAQKNPTAFYLCTSSPHGSYNEQFFGPGTRLTVL.

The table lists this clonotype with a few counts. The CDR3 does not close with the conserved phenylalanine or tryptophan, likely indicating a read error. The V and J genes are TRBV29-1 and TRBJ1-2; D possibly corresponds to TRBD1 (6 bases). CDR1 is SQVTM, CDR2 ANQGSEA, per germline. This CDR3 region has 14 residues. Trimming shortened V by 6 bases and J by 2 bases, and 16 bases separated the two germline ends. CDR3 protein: CSVWGGGDNYGYTS. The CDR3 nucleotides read TGCAGCGTCTGGGGAGGGGGGGACAACTATGGCTACACCTCC.

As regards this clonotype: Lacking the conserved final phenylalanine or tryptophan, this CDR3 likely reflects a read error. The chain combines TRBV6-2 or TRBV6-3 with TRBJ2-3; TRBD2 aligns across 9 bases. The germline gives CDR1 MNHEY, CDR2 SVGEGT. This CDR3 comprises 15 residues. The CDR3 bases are TGTGCTGGCAGTTACGCGGGACTAGCTAGAGATACGCAGTATTAT. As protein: CAGSYAGLARDTQYY.

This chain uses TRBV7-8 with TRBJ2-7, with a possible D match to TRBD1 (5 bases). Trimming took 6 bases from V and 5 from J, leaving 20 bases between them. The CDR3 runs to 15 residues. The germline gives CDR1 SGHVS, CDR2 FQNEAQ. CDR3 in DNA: TGTGCCAGCAGACTAAACCTACAGGCCTCTCACGAGCAGTACTTC. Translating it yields CASRLNLQASHEQYF.

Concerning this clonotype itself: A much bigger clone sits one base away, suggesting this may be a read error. The CDR3 DNA is TGTGCCAGCAGCCCAGGACGGGGAATGGACTACGAGCAGTACTTC. The encoded protein is CASSPGRGMDYEQYF. V usage is TRBV12-3 or TRBV12-4 and J usage is TRBJ2-7; D is perhaps TRBD2 (5 bases). The CDR3 is made up of 15 amino acids. Trimming removed 6 bases from V and 3 bases from J, with 18 bases in between.

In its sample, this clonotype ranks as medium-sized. This CDR3 is CASSSERSSEFF. The CDR3 region has the DNA TGTGCCAGCAGCTCAGAGCGGAGTTCGGAGTTCTTC. The rearrangement uses TRBV11-2 and TRBJ2-1; a weak D match, TRBD2 (5 bases). The CDR3 runs to 12 residues. Trimming removed 4 bases at V and 14 bases at J, with 15 bases between. The germline CDR1 and CDR2 sequences are SGHAT and FQNNGV.

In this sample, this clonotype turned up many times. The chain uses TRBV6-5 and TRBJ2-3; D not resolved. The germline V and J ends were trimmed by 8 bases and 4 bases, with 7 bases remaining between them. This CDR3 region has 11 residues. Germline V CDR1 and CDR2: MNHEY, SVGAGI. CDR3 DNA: TGTGCCAGCGCTATGGCAGATACGCAGTATTTT. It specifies CASAMADTQYF.

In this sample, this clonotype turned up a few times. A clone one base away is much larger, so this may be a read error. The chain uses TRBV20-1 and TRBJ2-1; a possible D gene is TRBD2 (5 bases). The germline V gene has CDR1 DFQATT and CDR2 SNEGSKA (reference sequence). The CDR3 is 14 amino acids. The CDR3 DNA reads TGCAGTACTAGTTCTGTGATTTTGATTAGTGAGCAGTTCTTC. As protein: CSTSSVILISEQFF.